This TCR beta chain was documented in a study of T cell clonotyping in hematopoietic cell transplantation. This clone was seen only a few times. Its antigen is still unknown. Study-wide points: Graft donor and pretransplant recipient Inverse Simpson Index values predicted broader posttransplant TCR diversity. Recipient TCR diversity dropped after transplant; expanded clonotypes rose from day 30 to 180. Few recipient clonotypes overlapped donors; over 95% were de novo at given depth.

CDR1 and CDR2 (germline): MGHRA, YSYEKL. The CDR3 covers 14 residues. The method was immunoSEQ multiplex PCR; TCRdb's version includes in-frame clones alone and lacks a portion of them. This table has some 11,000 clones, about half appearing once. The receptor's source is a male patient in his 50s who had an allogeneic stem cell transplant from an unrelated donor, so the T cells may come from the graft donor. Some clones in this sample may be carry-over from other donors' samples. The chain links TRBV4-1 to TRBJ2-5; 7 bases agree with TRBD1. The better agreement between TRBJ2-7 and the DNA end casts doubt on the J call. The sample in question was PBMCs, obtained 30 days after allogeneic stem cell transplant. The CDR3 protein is CASSPGQFSYEQYF. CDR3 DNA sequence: TGCGCCAGCAGCCCGGGACAGTTCTCGTACGAGCAGTACTTC.